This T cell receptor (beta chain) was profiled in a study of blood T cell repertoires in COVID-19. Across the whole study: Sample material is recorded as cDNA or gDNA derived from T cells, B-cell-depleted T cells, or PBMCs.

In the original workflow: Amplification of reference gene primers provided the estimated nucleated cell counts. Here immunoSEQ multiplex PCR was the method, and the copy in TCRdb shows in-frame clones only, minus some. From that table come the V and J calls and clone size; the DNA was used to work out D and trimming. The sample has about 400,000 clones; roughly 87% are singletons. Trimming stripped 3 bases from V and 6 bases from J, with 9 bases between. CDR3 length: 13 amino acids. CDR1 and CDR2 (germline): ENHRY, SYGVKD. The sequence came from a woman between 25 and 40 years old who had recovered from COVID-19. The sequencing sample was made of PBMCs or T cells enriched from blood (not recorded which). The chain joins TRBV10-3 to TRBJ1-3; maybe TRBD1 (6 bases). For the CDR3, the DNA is TGTGCCATCAGTGACAACAGGGAAAACACCATATATTTT. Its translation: CAISDNRENTIYF.